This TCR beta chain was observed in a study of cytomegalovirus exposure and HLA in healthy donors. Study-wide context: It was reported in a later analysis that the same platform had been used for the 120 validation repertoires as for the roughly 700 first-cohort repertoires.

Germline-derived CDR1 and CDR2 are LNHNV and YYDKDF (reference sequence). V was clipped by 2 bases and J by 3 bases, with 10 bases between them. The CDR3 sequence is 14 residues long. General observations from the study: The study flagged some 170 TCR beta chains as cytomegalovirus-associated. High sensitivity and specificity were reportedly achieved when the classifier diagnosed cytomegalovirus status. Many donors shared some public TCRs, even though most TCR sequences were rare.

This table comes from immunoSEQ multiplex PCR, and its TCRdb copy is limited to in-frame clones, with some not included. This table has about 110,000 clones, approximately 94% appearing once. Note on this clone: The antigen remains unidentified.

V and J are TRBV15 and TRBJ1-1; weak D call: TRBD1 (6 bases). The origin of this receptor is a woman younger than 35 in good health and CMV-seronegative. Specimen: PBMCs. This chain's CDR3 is CATSRSGVHTEAFF. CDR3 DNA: TGTGCCACCAGCAGATCAGGGGTGCACACTGAAGCTTTCTTT.